This note documents a single T cell receptor beta chain sequence. Its cognate antigen has yet to be identified. Base qualities are not recorded, but no much larger clone differs from it by a single base. The library was built by means of the immunoSEQ multiplex PCR assay. For the multiplex PCR, a mixture combining 60 forward primers for TCR Vbeta segments and 13 reverse primers for TCR Jbeta segments was used. Amplification of the CDR3 region of rearranged TCR beta genes was performed with a multiplex PCR assay on genomic DNA. Amplified TCR beta libraries were sequenced as 87-base-pair reads on the Illumina HiSeq System. The authors processed their data as follows. In a later analysis, tens of millions of unique TCR beta chains were counted across the 500 to 850 repertoires, and approximately 11 million of these chains were shared by at least two donors. Raw reads were error-corrected and collapsed into unique sequences with a nearest-neighbor algorithm that merged closely related sequences to remove PCR and sequencing errors. CDR3 sequences were aligned to IMGT reference sequences to assign V, D and J gene segments. For a sequence to be retained, at least a six-nucleotide match to both a V gene segment and a J gene segment was required. A rearrangement counted as productive if the CDR3 had no stop codons and remained in frame with V and J, and every other rearrangement counted as non-productive. CDR3 was defined by IMGT convention, running from the second conserved V-encoded cysteine to the conserved J-encoded phenylalanine. In an earlier analysis of roughly 610 of the donors, sequences lacking an unambiguous match to a single V gene segment were excluded. In an earlier analysis of around 600 of the donors, V segments were called functional above 56.7% productive rearrangements and were called segregating when the between-donor standard deviation exceeded 5%. A statistical classification framework was developed to diagnose cytomegalovirus status using the catalog of TCR beta chain sequences. In a later analysis, V and J genes were assigned by comparing TCR nucleotide sequences against IMGT/GENE-DB human TR gene sequences. A later analysis assigned CDR3 sequences and most-parsimonious VDJ recombination scenarios with the TCRdist pipeline. In a later analysis, each TCR beta chain was defined by its CDR3 amino acid sequence together with its V-gene family, and reads lacking a unique V-gene family were excluded. To address suspected cross-contamination and a sequencing artifact, a later analysis removed 592 highly shared, low-generation-probability nucleotide sequences. For each public chain, a later analysis derived a clonal expansion index from normalized ranks of inferred template counts within each repertoire. Generation probabilities in a later analysis came from a VDJ recombination model fitted to out-of-frame rearrangements, and those results were checked against IGoR. In a later analysis, hypergeometric tests were used to score TCR-TCR, TCR-HLA and TCR-CMV co-occurrence, with a repertoire-size bias correction applied to TCR pairs. In a later analysis, false discovery rates were estimated by permuting HLA or CMV assignments 20 times. In a later analysis, co-occurring TCRs were grouped using DBSCAN, with TCRdist sequence similarity added in when clustering inside HLA-allele-positive subsets. Co-occurrence clustering excluded repertoires with fewer than 30,000 or more than 120,000 public chains, plus five with anomalous nucleotide sharing. What TCRdb holds here is the immuneACCESS table cut down to in-frame rearrangements. Part of the clones is not present; checked against another copy, under half of the missing clones reflect an unresolved V gene, and the others are unexplained. The V and J calls and clone size were taken over from that table, and D and trimming were inferred from the DNA. This sample gives tens of thousands of clones in total; about 89% of them show up just once. The top ten clones comprise 9% to 9.5% of the sample.

This entry belongs to a study of cytomegalovirus exposure and HLA in healthy donors (TCRdb year 2017). Study-level background: An earlier analysis of approximately 600 of the donors reported about 290 Gb of sequence data and 117 million unique TCR beta sequences from 150 million to 200 million T cells. HLA typing included class I and class II loci at four-digit resolution. Roughly 5 DR-DQ haplotypes were handled as single units for association and clustering, since linkage in the cohort was strong. A later genetic analysis took genome-wide SNP genotypes for about three fifths of the roughly 700 donors and used that subset as a discovery cohort. Across around 400 genotyped donors of the cohort, an average of approximately 240,000 unique TCR beta nucleotide sequences per donor were sequenced, and roughly a sixth of those sequences were non-productive. A later analysis re-examined previously published TCR beta repertoires from about 670 donors and added high-resolution HLA genotyping to investigate patterns of TCR occurrence. The study was designed to test whether signatures of past pathogen exposure could be identified by cataloging public T cell receptors. Donor age, sex, ethnicity and CMV serostatus were collected together with the repertoire data. Every repertoire in the discovery cohort had been generated on one and the same sequencing platform. Besides the first cohort of 550 to 750 subjects, a separate validation cohort made up of 120 different subjects was used. The number of typed donors differed by locus: about 620-640 for A, B, C, DRB1 and DQB1; some 500 for DQA1; fewer than 610 for DPA1; and roughly 490 for DPB1. The genetic ancestry cluster associated with self-reported Caucasian donors included roughly 84% of the roughly 400 genotyped donors. The study used immunosequencing to profile the T cell repertoires of 600 to 850 subjects and linked those repertoires to cytomegalovirus serostatus. An early release that covered about 600 HLA-typed donors contained about 300 gigabases of sequencing data and about 84 million unique TCR sequences. High-throughput TCR immunosequencing, statistical association of individual TCRs with disease status, and machine learning were combined to predict cytomegalovirus infection status. In an earlier analysis of 587 of the donors, high-throughput TCR beta sequencing was used to judge whether each TCR beta V gene segment behaved as functional or pseudogenic. Rather than drawing on any new phenotypic data, the later analysis identified candidate immune exposures from TCR beta sequences and the way those sequences occurred across donors. General findings and caveats noted by the study authors: In both the original and validation cohorts, the classifier was reported to diagnose cytomegalovirus status with high specificity and sensitivity. A later analysis found that HLA-associated TCR beta chains were more clonally expanded and had lower generation probabilities than equally common non-associated chains. A cluster of highly shared sequence variants was judged likely to be a technical artifact of the sequencing pipeline. The authors suggested that the approach could potentially be extended to other disease states and immunological phenotypes. Some 15 rarely observed V segments, including chromosome 9 orphons, were excluded from the earlier analysis of approximately 500 of the donors because counts were too low. Linkage disequilibrium might explain the correlated functional status among segregating V segments, but an unknown experimental factor could not be ruled out. A later genetic analysis reported fewer N-insertions in productive TCRs among donors in an Asian-associated ancestry cluster than the approximately 700-donor mean. V-gene and J-gene trimming of TCR beta chains was associated with a missense DCLRE1C variant in a later genetic analysis, and the association was replicated in an independent cohort. Broadly in line with IMGT annotations, most TCR beta V segments showed up in productive rearrangements about 87% or about 30% of the time in an earlier analysis of roughly 590 of the donors. When HLA alleles, especially DR and DQ, strongly co-occurred, attributing TCR associations to individual alleles was difficult. While some public TCRs were present in many individuals, most TCR sequences turned up only very rarely across donors. In a later analysis, the rate of TCR association differed among HLA loci, with DRB1 alleles having the most associated TCRs and HLA-C alleles having the fewest. In a later analysis, about 17,000 TCR beta sequences were associated with specific HLA alleles at a false discovery rate of 0.05. The only immune exposure information available for the cohort was CMV serostatus. The cohort was sequenced for TCR beta chains only, and without alpha or paired-chain data the features that could be detected were limited. In the study, some 180 TCR beta chains were listed as associated with cytomegalovirus. A further reported finding was that TCR beta sequences accurately predicted the HLA-A and HLA-B alleles for most subjects in the first cohort. Several of the top co-occurrence clusters appeared to be linked to parvovirus B19, influenza, CMV and Epstein-Barr virus, according to a later analysis. Presence/absence analyses assumed roughly uniform sequencing depth across donors, an assumption that may not hold. Most CMV-associated TCR beta chains appeared to be HLA-restricted in a later analysis, and the HLA associations seemed to be driven largely by CMV exposure. A few of the identified cytomegalovirus-associated TCR beta chains were confirmed in vitro to be specific for cytomegalovirus antigens. Because some donors lacked HLA typing at each locus, the association tests relied only on the typed subset.

In total, about 650 healthy bone marrow donors made up the cohort. Cohort members were all nominally healthy when sampled, although unrecorded immune exposures were likely present. The donor tested CMV seropositive and was one of the 289 seropositive cohort members. A peripheral blood sample was provided by each donor, and peripheral blood mononuclear cells were used for TCR beta sequencing. Genomic DNA was extracted from the blood cell samples with the Qiagen DNeasy Blood Extraction Kit. Sequenced input: PBMCs. The origin of this receptor is a man aged 25 to 45 in good health and CMV-seropositive.

The DNA sequence is TGTGCCAGCAGCTTGCTTGCAGGGGGCCGTCCGACGGGGACCTTC. Translated, it reads CASSLLAGGRPTGTF. The rearranged chain carries TRBV5-8 and TRBJ1-2, with 8 middle bases fitting TRBD1. V has 1 base trimmed and J has 14 bases trimmed; junction bases matching no gene number 16. The CDR3 sequence holds 15 residues, the cysteine and phenylalanine included. Only the CDR3 DNA is retained, 45 bases long and in frame from the first base. According to the germline V gene, CDR1 reads SGHTS and CDR2 reads YDEGEE.